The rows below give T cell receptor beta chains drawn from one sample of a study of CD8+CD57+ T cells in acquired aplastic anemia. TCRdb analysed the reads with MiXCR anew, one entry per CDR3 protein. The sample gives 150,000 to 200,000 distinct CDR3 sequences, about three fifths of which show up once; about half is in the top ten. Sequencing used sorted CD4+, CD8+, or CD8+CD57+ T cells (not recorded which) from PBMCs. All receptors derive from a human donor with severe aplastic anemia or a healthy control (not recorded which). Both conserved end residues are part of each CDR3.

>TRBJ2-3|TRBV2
CASSEEGLATDTQYF
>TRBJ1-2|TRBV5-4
CASSSRYTTGMDYGYTF
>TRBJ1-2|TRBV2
CASRGTGGDGYTF
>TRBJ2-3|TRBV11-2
CASSLMSDTQYF
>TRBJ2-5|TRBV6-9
CASSARTSGPETQYF
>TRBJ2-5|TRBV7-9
CASSFAGVETQYF
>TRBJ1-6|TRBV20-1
CSARGTPNSPLHF
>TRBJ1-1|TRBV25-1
CASSEGGGHKGGEAFF
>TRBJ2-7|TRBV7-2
CASSQRDRGMNEQYF
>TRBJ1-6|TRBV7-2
CASRSGTGLRHSPLHF
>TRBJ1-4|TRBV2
CASRRGGEKLFF
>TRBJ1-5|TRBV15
CATSRDFGMNQPQHF
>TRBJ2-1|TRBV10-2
CASSDGRQGLYNEQFF
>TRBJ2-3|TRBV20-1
CSRAGATDTQYF
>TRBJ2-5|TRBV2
CASSQVAGDQETQYF
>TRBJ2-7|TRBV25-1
CAIGVGLSGEQYF
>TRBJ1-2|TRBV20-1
CSGLGYTF
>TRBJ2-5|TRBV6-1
CASSYRGQKETQYF
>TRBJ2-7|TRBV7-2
CASSPWTSGGYEQYF
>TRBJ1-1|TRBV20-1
CCVFLCQQPAREAGDEAFF
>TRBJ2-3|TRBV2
CASSEARLAGVDTQYF
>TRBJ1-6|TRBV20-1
CSARDRLAYNSPLHF
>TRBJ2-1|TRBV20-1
CSARATSGRFNEQFF
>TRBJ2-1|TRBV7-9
CASSHRLAGPYNEQFF
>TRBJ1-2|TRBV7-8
CASSLGDRSNYGYTF
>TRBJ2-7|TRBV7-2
CASSLDGGRTYEQYF
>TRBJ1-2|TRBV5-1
CASSDRTGPGGYTF
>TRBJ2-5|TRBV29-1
CSVFETGGGETQYF
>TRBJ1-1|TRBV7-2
CASSLVQGNTEAFF
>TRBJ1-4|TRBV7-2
CASSPDGTNEKLFF
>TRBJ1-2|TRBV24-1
CATSDPGTEKGYGYTF
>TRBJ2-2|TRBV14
CASSQFHEDRALRTGELFF
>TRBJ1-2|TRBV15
CATSRDFGYGYTF
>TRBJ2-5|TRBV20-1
CSAEEGARETQYF
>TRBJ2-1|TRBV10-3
CAISETGTAGNEQFF
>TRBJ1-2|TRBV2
CASSDSLSYGYTF
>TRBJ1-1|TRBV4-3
CASSQGQGYLNTEAFF
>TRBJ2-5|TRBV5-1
CASSLVGTSSQETQYF
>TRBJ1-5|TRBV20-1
CSAGRPGRGQPQHF
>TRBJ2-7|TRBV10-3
CAITPGLAGRYEQYF